The 26 T cell receptor beta chains in this list originate from one sample, sequenced in a study of T cell changes during pregnancy in multiple sclerosis. Sequencing was performed with immunoSEQ multiplex PCR; in TCRdb, only in-frame clones are kept and a portion is missing. The sample has tens of thousands of clones; 94% are singletons. The sequences come from peripheral blood, collected in the third trimester of pregnancy. These receptors came from a female donor with multiple sclerosis, enrolled in a pregnancy study.

This chain links TRBV18 with TRBJ1-1, with 9 bases fitting TRBD1. The trim removed 1 base at V and 1 base at J, leaving 4 bases unmatched. In germline, CDR1 is KGHSH, CDR2 LQKENI. This CDR3 is 16 amino acids long. In DNA form, the CDR3 reads TGTGCCAGCTCACCACTGACGGGACAGGGGAACACTGAAGCTTTCTTT. Amino acids: CASSPLTGQGNTEAFF.

The chain recombines TRBV10-1 with TRBJ1-1, with 11 bases identical to TRBD1. This CDR3 contains 14 residues. The germline gives CDR1 WNHNN, CDR2 SYGVQD (reference sequence). Trimming removed 6 bases from V and 4 bases from J; junction bases left unmatched: 4. DNA for the CDR3: TGCGCCAGCAGCGGTGGACAGGGGGCCACTGAAGCTTTCTTT. Amino acids: CASSGGQGATEAFF.

The genes are TRBV18 and TRBJ2-2; D is ambiguous. Trimming pared 5 bases from V and 1 base from J, leaving 11 bases between. The CDR3 sequence is 15 residues long. Germline V gene sequence: CDR1 KGHSH, CDR2 LQKENI. CDR3 amino acids: CASSYQQLNTGELFF. CDR3 bases: TGTGCCAGCTCATACCAACAGCTGAACACCGGGGAGCTGTTTTTT.

The chain is built from TRBV7-9 and TRBJ2-5; 7 bases agree with TRBD2. This CDR3 region has 14 residues. The germline V gene encodes CDR1 SEHNR and CDR2 FQNEAQ (reference sequence). Trimming took 4 bases from V and 2 from J; bases not matched to a gene: 4. CDR3 bases: TGTGCCAGCAGCTCGAGCGGGGTTCAAGAGACCCAGTACTTC. This translates into CASSSSGVQETQYF. Filled out from reference TRBV7-9 and TRBJ2-5, the complete variable domain reads DTGVSQNPRHKITKRGQNVTFRCDPISEHNRLYWYRQTLGQGPEFLTYFQNEAQLEKSRLLSDRFSAERPKGSFSTLEIQRTEQGDSAMYLCASSSSGVQETQYFGPGTRLLVL.

The rearrangement uses TRBV6-6 and TRBJ1-1; D is possibly TRBD1 (5 bases). CDR1 MNHNY and CDR2 SVGAGI come from the germline V gene (reference sequence). The germline V and J ends were trimmed by 7 bases and 1 base, with 7 bases remaining between them. The CDR3 sequence is 12 residues long. The CDR3 loop is CASTGQNTEAFF. Here the CDR3 DNA reads TGTGCCAGCACAGGACAGAACACTGAAGCTTTCTTT.

Details on this clone: Within the sample, other DNA sequences also encode this same CDR3. The V and J genes are TRBV14 and TRBJ2-7; no clear D gene. The ends were cut back, 1 base at V and 3 bases at J, with 4 bases in the middle. This CDR3 region has 12 residues. From germline, CDR1 is SGHDN and CDR2 FVKESK. The CDR3 loop reads CASSQAVYEQYF. The CDR3, as DNA: TGTGCCAGCAGCCAAGCGGTCTACGAGCAGTACTTC.

The gene calls are TRBV7-2 and TRBJ2-7; D may be TRBD1 (6 bases). The ends were cut back, 2 bases at V and 2 bases at J, with 25 bases in the middle. The CDR3 has 19 residues. Germline V gene sequence: CDR1 SGHTA, CDR2 FQGNSA. The CDR3 region is CASSLPRQGSFFFPYEQYF. The CDR3 nucleotides are TGTGCCAGCAGCTTACCCCGCCAGGGGTCTTTTTTCTTTCCCTACGAGCAGTACTTC.

This sequence joins TRBV13 and TRBJ2-5; TRBD2 is a possible D gene (5 bases). Per germline, CDR1 PRHDT and CDR2 FYEKMQ (reference sequence). The V and J ends lost 11 bases and 1 base respectively, with 17 bases between them. The CDR3 runs to 14 residues. The CDR3 is CAVPHGESQETQYF. CDR3 nucleotide sequence: TGTGCCGTCCCCCATGGGGAGTCCCAAGAGACCCAGTACTTC.

V and J are TRBV4-2 and TRBJ2-1; maybe TRBD2 (7 bases). CDR1 is LGHNA, CDR2 YNFKEQ, per germline. This CDR3 region has 16 residues. V lost 3 bases and J lost 2, with 14 bases in between. The CDR3 is CASSQEGGDAYNEQFF. The CDR3, as DNA: TGTGCCAGCAGCCAGGAGGGGGGGGACGCCTACAATGAGCAGTTCTTC.

V and J are TRBV2 and TRBJ1-1, with TRBD1 matching 9 bases. From germline, CDR1 is SNHLY and CDR2 FYNNEI. CDR3 length: 18 residues. The V segment lost 2 bases and the J segment 0 bases; nucleotides outside the gene matches: 10. The CDR3: CASSEYTPGQGLNTEAFF. The CDR3 bases are TGTGCCAGCAGTGAATATACTCCGGGACAGGGCTTGAACACTGAAGCTTTCTTT.

V gene TRBV11-3 combines with J gene TRBJ2-2; 9 positions agree with TRBD2. Germline-derived CDR1 and CDR2 are SGHNT and YENEEA. J was trimmed by 6 bases and V by 1 base; bases with no gene match: 6. This CDR3 spans 16 amino acids. In nucleotides, the CDR3 is TGTGCCAGCAGCTTAGGGGGACTAGCAAGTCCCGGGGAGCTGTTTTTT. This sequence encodes CASSLGGLASPGELFF.

V gene TRBV11-3 combines with J gene TRBJ2-2; the D gene is possibly TRBD2 (6 bases). Germline assignment: CDR1 SGHNT and CDR2 YENEEA. The CDR3 runs 17 residues. V was cut by 0 bases and J by 1 base, with 12 bases left in between. As DNA, the CDR3 is TGTGCCAGCAGCTTAGAGGAGGGCAGCTGGAACACCGGGGAGCTGTTTTTT. Its protein product is CASSLEEGSWNTGELFF.

The chain carries TRBV7-9 and TRBJ2-1; 9 positions agree with TRBD2. CDR3 length: 16 residues. Unmatched junction bases numbered 6, after V lost 4 bases and J lost 2 bases. Germline V CDR1 and CDR2: SEHNR, FQNEAQ (reference sequence). The CDR3 region is CASSSTQRGAYNEQFF. The CDR3 coding sequence is TGTGCCAGCAGCTCCACACAGCGGGGGGCCTACAATGAGCAGTTCTTC.

This chain links TRBV19 with TRBJ1-5; D is unresolved. This CDR3 spans 12 amino acids. V was cut by 5 bases and J by 5 bases, with 7 bases left in between. CDR1 and CDR2 (germline): LNHDA, SQIVND (reference sequence). The CDR3 sequence is CASSWAHQPQHF. CDR3 nucleotide sequence: TGTGCCAGTAGTTGGGCGCATCAGCCCCAGCATTTT.

A few counts support this clone. The CDR3 coding sequence is TGTGCCAGCAGTTTAACCTGGGCAGGGGCGAGTCCCACTGAAGCTTTCTTT. Its translation: CASSLTWAGASPTEAFF. This chain links TRBV27 with TRBJ1-1; D possibly corresponds to TRBD1 (6 bases). CDR1 and CDR2 from the germline V gene are MNHEY and SMNVEV (reference sequence). Trimming left V 2 bases short and J 4 bases short, with 20 bases between. This CDR3 is 17 amino acids long.

The gene calls are TRBV5-1 and TRBJ2-1, with a possible D match to TRBD1 (6 bases). Germline CDR1 is SGHRS and CDR2 is YFSETQ. V dropped 2 bases and J dropped 10 bases, with 25 bases sitting between them. The CDR3 covers 17 residues. CDR3 amino acids: CASSLQGQIDIRNEQFF. The CDR3 coding sequence is TGCGCCAGCAGCTTACAAGGACAGATCGATATTAGAAACGAGCAGTTCTTC.

The chain links TRBV29-1 to TRBJ2-5, with no clear D. The length of the CDR3 is 10 residues. CDR1 SQVTM and CDR2 ANQGSEA come from the germline V gene. The V end was cut by 8 bases, the J end by 5 bases, with 9 bases between. CDR3 protein: CSTRLETQYF. As DNA, the CDR3 is TGCAGCACTCGCTTGGAGACCCAGTACTTC.

This clone was counted once. The rearrangement uses TRBV6-6 and TRBJ2-2; 7 positions match TRBD1. This CDR3 contains 15 residues. The junction had 9 bases not matched to a gene; V was cut back by 2 bases and J by 9 bases. CDR1 MNHNY and CDR2 SVGAGI come from the germline V gene (reference sequence). The CDR3 DNA is TGTGCCAGCAGTTACCTGACAGGGTTAAGTCGGGAGCTGTTTTTT. Translated, it gives CASSYLTGLSRELFF.

This chain connects TRBV13 to TRBJ2-2; TRBD1 matches 8 bases. CDR3 length equals 18 residues. The V and J ends lost 0 bases and 3 bases, in that order; junction bases with no gene match: 9. Germline V lookup: CDR1 PRHDT, CDR2 FYEKMQ (reference sequence). CDR3 sequence reads: CASSLGLPGQGYTGELFF. CDR3 sequence (DNA): TGTGCCAGCAGCTTAGGCCTCCCCGGACAGGGATACACCGGGGAGCTGTTTTTT.

This clone was counted a single time. V usage is TRBV2 and J usage is TRBJ2-3; the D is unclear. The CDR3 runs to 12 residues. Germline V gives CDR1 SNHLY, CDR2 FYNNEI. V gave up 6 bases and J gave up 2 bases, with 6 bases separating them. CDR3 sequence reads: CASRLITDTQYF. The CDR3 DNA reads as TGTGCCAGCAGGTTAATCACAGATACGCAGTATTTT. The full variable domain, its missing parts supplied by reference TRBV2 and TRBJ2-3, is EPEVTQTPSHQVTQMGQEVILRCVPISNHLYFYWYRQILGQKVEFLVSFYNNEISEKSEIFDDQFSVERPDGSNFTLKIRSTKLEDSAMYFCASRLITDTQYFGPGTRLTVL.

This chain joins TRBV6-5 and TRBJ1-5, with D perhaps matching TRBD1 (6 bases). The germline V gene encodes CDR1 MNHEY and CDR2 SVGAGI. V lost 9 bases and J lost 1, with 10 bases in between. This CDR3 region has 13 residues. The CDR3 coding sequence is TGTGCCAGGGACAGCTGGAGCAATCAGCCCCAGCATTTT. Its translation: CARDSWSNQPQHF.

The genes are TRBV6-5 and TRBJ1-2, with 8 bases that match TRBD1. With 6 bases clipped from V and 4 bases from J, the junction kept 7 bases outside the gene matches. Germline V gene data show CDR1 as MNHEY and CDR2 as SVGAGI. CDR3 size: 14 residues. The CDR3 DNA reads TGTGCCAGCAGGGAACAGGGGGAGGTCTATGGCTACACCTTC. Encoded protein: CASREQGEVYGYTF.

The chain joins TRBV25-1 to TRBJ1-1, with no clear D. The germline V and J ends were trimmed by 4 bases and 2 bases, with 8 bases remaining between them. From germline, CDR1 is MGHDK and CDR2 SYGVNS. The CDR3 is 13 residues long. The CDR3 sequence: CASSAQSNTEAFF. The DNA of the CDR3 is TGTGCCAGCAGTGCTCAGTCAAACACTGAAGCTTTCTTT.

The chain is built from TRBV6-1 and TRBJ2-7; 11 bases map to TRBD2. The germline V gene encodes CDR1 MNHNS and CDR2 SASEGT. V shed 5 bases, J shed 2 bases, and the junction held 2 bases outside the gene matches. There are 14 residues in the CDR3. The CDR3 sequence is CASSNSGGAYEQYF. The CDR3 nucleotides are TGTGCCAGCAGTAATAGCGGGGGGGCCTACGAGCAGTACTTC.

V gene TRBV6-5 combines with J gene TRBJ1-6; no definite D call. Germline assignment: CDR1 MNHEY and CDR2 SVGAGI. V shed 4 bases and J shed 9 bases, with 10 bases lying between them. CDR3 length: 13 amino acids. As DNA, the CDR3 is TGTGCCAGCAGTTTAGACTCGACTTCACCCCTCCACTTT. Translated: CASSLDSTSPLHF.

V gene TRBV2 combines with J gene TRBJ1-3, with 10 bases identical to TRBD1. Per the germline V gene, CDR1 is SNHLY and CDR2 is FYNNEI. V lost 6 bases to trimming and J lost 4 bases; unmatched junction nucleotides: 15. This CDR3 comprises 18 residues. DNA of the CDR3: TGTGCCAGCAGGGGGACAGGGGCGCGCCCTTTACAAGGAAACACCATATATTTT. The encoded protein is CASRGTGARPLQGNTIYF.